This T cell receptor beta chain came from a study of shared T cell receptors in the human thymus. Assay: immunoSEQ multiplex PCR; the TCRdb copy retains only in-frame clones and omits some. The sample carries about 660,000 clones, roughly 88% recorded once. V gave up 5 bases and J gave up 4 bases, with 14 bases separating them. Germline CDR1 is MNHEY and CDR2 is SMNVEV (reference sequence). CDR3 size: 14 residues. The sample was also linked to a second study, of human thymus T cells. From that report: Thymic samples were excised during corrective heart operations. Biased V and J segment usage appeared in thymus and peripheral blood. Highly overlapping thymic repertoires among unrelated individuals were reported in related research.

V and J are TRBV27 and TRBJ1-1; D ambiguous. What was sequenced was thymocytes. The receptor comes from a boy under three years old with a congenital heart defect. Written as DNA, the CDR3 is TGTGCCAGCAGTCCCCGGTCGACAATCACTGAAGCTTTCTTT. Residues: CASSPRSTITEAFF.